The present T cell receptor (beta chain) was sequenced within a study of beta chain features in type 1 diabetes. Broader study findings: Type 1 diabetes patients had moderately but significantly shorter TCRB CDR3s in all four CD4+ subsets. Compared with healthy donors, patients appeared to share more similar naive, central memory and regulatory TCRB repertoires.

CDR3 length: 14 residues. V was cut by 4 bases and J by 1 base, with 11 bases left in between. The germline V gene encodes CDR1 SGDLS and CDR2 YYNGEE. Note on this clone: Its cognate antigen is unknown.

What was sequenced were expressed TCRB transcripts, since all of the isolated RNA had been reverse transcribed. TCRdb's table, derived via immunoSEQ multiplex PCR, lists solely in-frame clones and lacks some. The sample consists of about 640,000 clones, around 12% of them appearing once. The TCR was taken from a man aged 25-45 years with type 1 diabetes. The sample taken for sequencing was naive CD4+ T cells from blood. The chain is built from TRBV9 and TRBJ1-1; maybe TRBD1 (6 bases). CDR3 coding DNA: TGTGCCAGCAGCAAACAGGGCCAGAACACTGAAGCTTTCTTT. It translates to CASSKQGQNTEAFF. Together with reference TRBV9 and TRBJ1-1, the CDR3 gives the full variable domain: DSGVTQTPKHLITATGQRVTLRCSPRSGDLSVYWYQQSLDQGLQFLIQYYNGEERAKGNILERFSAQQFPDLHSELNLSSLELGDSALYFCASSKQGQNTEAFFGQGTRLTVV.